This entry describes one TCR beta chain. Its matching antigen is unknown. Analysis merged second doses at about 4 or about 12 weeks. This entry is derived from a study of T cell responses to AZD1222 COVID-19 vaccine. The trim removed 3 bases at V and 7 bases at J, leaving 8 bases unmatched. The CDR3 consists of 14 residues. CDR1 is SGHRS and CDR2 is YFSETQ in the germline V gene. Libraries were prepared by immunoSEQ multiplex PCR; TCRdb keeps only in-frame clonotypes and omits some of them. The sample has 130,000 or so clones, 86% seen once. Study results and limitations: At 160-218 and 743-854, vaccine-associated CD4 TCRs were dominant, and they spanned spike. Females made up more of the donors, who were largely white British, and clonal diversity may have come out too low.

The specimen comprised peripheral blood, sampled 28 days after the second AZD1222 dose. The rearrangement uses TRBV5-1 and TRBJ2-7; 9 nucleotides match TRBD1. The TCR originated in an adult who received the AZD1222 COVID-19 vaccine. CDR3 in DNA: TGCGCCAGCAGCTCCTCCGGGACAGGGTTGGAGCAGTACTTC. It is translated as CASSSSGTGLEQYF.